A single sample is the source of the 30 T cell receptor beta chains below, sequenced in a study of cytomegalovirus exposure and HLA in healthy donors. The PCR contained 60 Vbeta and 13 Jbeta primers. Assay used: immunoSEQ multiplex PCR; TCRdb lists only in-frame clones, some missing. The table lists approximately 140,000 clones, about 60% of them singletons. Specimen: PBMCs. These receptors were obtained from a woman in her sixties in good health and CMV-seropositive.

The chain carries TRBV9 and TRBJ1-3; D uncertain. Trimming cost V 0 bases and J 1 base, with 5 bases left between them. This CDR3 spans 14 amino acids. Germline V lookup: CDR1 SGDLS, CDR2 YYNGEE. CDR3 sequence reads: CASSVGHSGNTIYF. The DNA for the CDR3 is TGTGCCAGCAGCGTAGGGCATTCTGGAAACACCATATATTTT.

The sample holds a few counts of this clone. The chain uses TRBV28 and TRBJ2-7; the D is unclear. V gave up 8 bases and J gave up 0 bases, with 5 bases separating them. Germline CDR1 is MDHEN and CDR2 is SYDVKM. The length of the CDR3 is 11 residues. This CDR3 is CASRSSYEQYF. The CDR3 region has the DNA TGTGCCAGCCGTAGCTCCTACGAGCAGTACTTC.

V and J are TRBV5-1 and TRBJ2-5, with 7 bases that match TRBD1. The germline V gene encodes CDR1 SGHRS and CDR2 YFSETQ. The CDR3 consists of 14 residues. Losses at the gene ends were 3 bases for V and 5 bases for J; bases not matched to a gene: 7. The CDR3 loop is CASSSQGVQETQYF. The CDR3 nucleotides read TGCGCCAGCAGCTCCCAGGGGGTCCAGGAGACCCAGTACTTC.

This clone was counted a few times. The rearrangement links TRBV18 to TRBJ1-1; the D gene is possibly TRBD1 (5 bases). From germline, CDR1 is KGHSH and CDR2 LQKENI. The CDR3 extends over 14 amino acids. V lost 6 bases, J lost 1 base, and 12 bases lay in between. The CDR3 spells CASSRVGRNTEAFF. In DNA form, the CDR3 reads TGTGCCAGCTCCAGGGTCGGAAGGAACACTGAAGCTTTCTTT.

V and J are TRBV5-6 and TRBJ2-5; D possibly corresponds to TRBD1 (9 bases). Germline assignment: CDR1 SGHDT and CDR2 YYEEEE. The CDR3 totals 15 residues. Trimming removed 4 bases from V and 7 bases from J, with 20 bases in between. CDR3 DNA sequence: TGTGCCAGCAGCACGACAGGGGGTCGGGGGGGGACCCAGTACTTC. The encoded protein is CASSTTGGRGGTQYF.

The chain employs TRBV12-5 and TRBJ2-5; D uncertain. Trimming took off 6 bases at V and 1 base at J, with 9 bases between the two ends. CDR1 and CDR2 (germline): LGHNT, FRNRAP. The CDR3 has 13 amino acids. In DNA, the CDR3 is TGTGCTAGTGGAGCCTCGGGCCAAGAGACCCAGTACTTC. As protein: CASGASGQETQYF.

The chain carries TRBV14 and TRBJ2-5; D call uncertain. In germline, CDR1 is SGHDN, CDR2 FVKESK. This CDR3 is built from 15 residues. The V end lost 4 bases, the J end lost 2 bases, and 14 bases lay between the germline ends. CDR3: CASSPFRSAQETQYF. The CDR3 DNA is TGTGCCAGCAGCCCCTTTCGGAGCGCGCAAGAGACCCAGTACTTC.

CDR3 region: CASSARSGNTEAFF. For the CDR3, the DNA is TGTGCCAGCAGCGCCCGGTCGGGGAACACTGAAGCTTTCTTT. V is TRBV27 and J is TRBJ1-1; D gene uncertain. V was clipped by 6 bases and J by 1 base, with 12 bases between them. The CDR3 has 14 amino acids. CDR1 and CDR2 (germline): MNHEY, SMNVEV (reference sequence).

A few counts support this clone. This chain joins TRBV5-1 and TRBJ2-7; 7 positions agree with TRBD2. The J segment lost 2 bases and the V segment lost 4 bases, leaving 6 bases of the junction unmatched. This CDR3 has 14 residues. Per germline, CDR1 SGHRS and CDR2 YFSETQ. Here the CDR3 reads CASSGGTTPYEQYF. The CDR3 nucleotides are TGCGCCAGCAGCGGCGGGACTACCCCCTACGAGCAGTACTTC.

The rearrangement uses TRBV6-1 and TRBJ2-5; D gene ambiguous. The end of the DNA aligns better with TRBJ2-7, so the J call may be wrong. This CDR3 has 15 amino acids. Germline lookup yields CDR1 MNHNS and CDR2 SASEGT. The CDR3 nucleotides read TGTGCCAGCAGTGAAGCGACTGCAAGCTCCTACGAGCAGTACTTC. Its translation: CASSEATASSYEQYF.

The chain carries TRBV7-2 and TRBJ1-6, with TRBD1 matching 7 bases. Trimming at V came to 8 bases and at J to 4 bases, leaving 2 bases not matched to a gene. The CDR3 is 13 amino acids. Germline lookup yields CDR1 SGHTA and CDR2 FQGNSA. CDR3 DNA: TGTGCCAGCTGGGACAGATATAATTCACCCCTCCACTTT. Its translation: CASWDRYNSPLHF.

V is TRBV19 and J is TRBJ1-2; 8 nucleotides line up with TRBD1. Germline CDR1 LNHDA, CDR2 SQIVND (reference sequence). This CDR3 has 13 residues. The V segment lost 7 bases and the J segment 5 bases; nucleotides outside the gene matches: 6. The DNA for the CDR3 is TGTGCCAGTAACGGCAGGACAGGGTATGGCTACACCTTC. It is translated as CASNGRTGYGYTF.

The genes are TRBV19 and TRBJ2-6; D is possibly TRBD1 (5 bases). This CDR3 is 15 amino acids long. Trimming cost V 3 bases and J 2 bases, with 8 bases left between them. Germline lookup yields CDR1 LNHDA and CDR2 SQIVND (reference sequence). For the CDR3, the DNA is TGTGCCAGTAGTATGCAGGGAACTGGGGCCAACGTCCTGACTTTC. Translated: CASSMQGTGANVLTF.

About this clone itself: At the DNA level, this CDR3 is encoded by other sequences in the same sample as well. The chain links TRBV19 to TRBJ1-5, with TRBD1 identical over 9 bases. J gave up 4 bases and V 3 bases, and 1 base lay outside the gene matches. Germline CDR1 and CDR2: LNHDA and SQIVND (reference sequence). There are 14 residues in the CDR3. The CDR3 bases are TGTGCCAGTAGTATGACAGGGGGGAATCAGCCCCAGCATTTT. Translating gives CASSMTGGNQPQHF.

A note on this clone: This CDR3 is also generated by other DNA sequences in the sample. The chain links TRBV7-2 to TRBJ2-3, with a tentative D call TRBD2 (5 bases). Trimming left V 2 bases short and J 2 bases short, with 8 bases between. Germline CDR1 is SGHTA and CDR2 is FQGNSA. The CDR3 is 14 amino acids. CDR3 region: CASSLTRDTDTQYF. As DNA, the CDR3 is TGTGCCAGCAGCTTAACTAGAGACACAGATACGCAGTATTTT. The variable domain in full, with the rest retrieved from reference TRBV7-2 and TRBJ2-3, is GAGVSQSPSNKVTEKGKDVELRCDPISGHTALYWYRQSLGQGLEFLIYFQGNSAPDKSGLPSDRFSAERTGGSVSTLTIQRTQQEDSAVYLCASSLTRDTDTQYFGPGTRLTVL.

This chain uses TRBV10-1 with TRBJ2-7; tentative D call: TRBD1 (6 bases). This CDR3 is 15 amino acids long. Trimming shortened V by 1 base and J by 1 base, and 11 bases separated the two germline ends. The germline CDR1 and CDR2 sequences are WNHNN and SYGVQD (reference sequence). CDR3 coding DNA: TGCGCCAGCAGTGAGTACCTCCAGGGGTCCTACGAGCAGTACTTC. It specifies CASSEYLQGSYEQYF.

This rearrangement joins TRBV7-9 to TRBJ1-1, with 12 bases identical to TRBD1. CDR1 and CDR2 (germline): SEHNR, FQNEAQ (reference sequence). Trimming at V came to 5 bases and at J to 10 bases, leaving 8 bases not matched to a gene. CDR3 length: 14 amino acids. This CDR3 reads CASSQGTGGVRAFF. DNA of the CDR3: TGTGCCAGCAGCCAAGGGACAGGGGGCGTAAGAGCTTTCTTT.

J is TRBJ1-2 and V is TRBV28, with TRBD1 identical over 9 bases. The CDR3 totals 14 residues. With 6 bases clipped from V and 5 bases from J, the junction kept 7 bases outside the gene matches. Per germline, CDR1 MDHEN and CDR2 SYDVKM. The CDR3 loop is CASRAFGTGYGYTF. CDR3 bases: TGTGCCAGCAGGGCCTTTGGGACAGGGTATGGCTACACCTTC.

This clone was counted between two and nine times. This chain connects TRBV28 to TRBJ1-5; TRBD1 aligns across 10 bases. Germline lookup yields CDR1 MDHEN and CDR2 SYDVKM. V gave up 11 bases and J gave up 3 bases; unmatched junction bases: 7. The CDR3 has 14 amino acids. In DNA form, the CDR3 reads TGTGCCTGCGGGACAGGGGCGAACAATCAGCCCCAGCATTTT. Translated: CACGTGANNQPQHF. The whole variable domain, remainder taken from reference TRBV28 and TRBJ1-5, is DVKVTQSSRYLVKRTGEKVFLECVQDMDHENMFWYRQDPGLGLRLIYFSYDVKMKEKGDIPEGYSVSREKKERFSLILESASTNQTSMYLCACGTGANNQPQHFGDGTRLSIL.

The chain joins TRBV6-5 to TRBJ1-3; TRBD1 aligns across 9 bases. V trimming: 6 bases; J trimming: 4 bases; junction bases outside the gene matches: 4. The CDR3 totals 14 residues. Germline loops: CDR1 MNHEY, CDR2 SVGAGI. Here the CDR3 reads CASSGTGSGNTIYF. CDR3 nucleotide sequence: TGTGCCAGCAGCGGGACAGGGAGCGGAAACACCATATATTTT.

The rearrangement joins TRBV28 to TRBJ2-2; D remains ambiguous. The germline gives CDR1 MDHEN, CDR2 SYDVKM. The CDR3 sequence is 13 residues long. The germline V and J ends were trimmed by 3 bases and 4 bases, with 6 bases remaining between them. The CDR3 DNA is TGTGCCAGCAGTTTTCCATTCACCGGGGAGCTGTTTTTT. Translating gives CASSFPFTGELFF.

A few counts support this clone. This sequence joins TRBV30 and TRBJ1-5; perhaps TRBD1 as D (6 bases). CDR1 and CDR2 (germline): GTSNPN, SVGIG (reference sequence). V dropped 3 bases and J dropped 4 bases, with 7 bases sitting between them. This CDR3 is 12 amino acids long. CDR3 nucleotide sequence: TGTGCCTGGAGACAGGGTAATCAGCCCCAGCATTTT. It encodes CAWRQGNQPQHF. The full variable domain, completed using reference TRBV30 and TRBJ1-5, is SQTIHQWPATLVQPVGSPLSLECTVEGTSNPNLYWYRQAAGRGLQLLFYSVGIGQISSEVPQNLSASRPQDRQFILSSKKLLLSDSGFYLCAWRQGNQPQHFGDGTRLSIL.

The CDR3 bases are TGTGCCAGCAGTTTTGACAGGCGCCTGAACACTGAAGCTTTCTTT. This translates into CASSFDRRLNTEAFF. The rearrangement uses TRBV6-5 and TRBJ1-1; TRBD1 might be the D (6 bases). The V gene's germline CDR1 is MNHEY and CDR2 SVGAGI. The V gene lost 4 bases and the J gene lost 0 bases, with 12 bases spanning the gap. This CDR3 is 15 amino acids long.

The rearrangement joins TRBV7-8 to TRBJ2-7, with unresolved D. The CDR3 is 13 residues long. Trimming pared 3 bases from V and 2 bases from J, leaving 8 bases between. Per the germline V gene, CDR1 is SGHVS and CDR2 is FQNEAQ. This CDR3 reads CASSFESAYEQYF. The DNA for the CDR3 is TGTGCCAGCAGCTTTGAGAGTGCCTACGAGCAGTACTTC.

The chain combines TRBV28 with TRBJ1-2; maybe TRBD1 (6 bases). With 4 bases removed from V and 4 bases from J, the gap between germline ends came to 16 bases. Germline CDR1 and CDR2: MDHEN and SYDVKM. This CDR3 is 15 amino acids long. CDR3 in DNA: TGTGCCAGCAGTTATGGGGGCCGCTACCTCTATGGCTACACCTTC. Its translation: CASSYGGRYLYGYTF.

The rearrangement joins TRBV19 to TRBJ1-2; the D gene is possibly TRBD1 (5 bases). CDR3 length: 18 amino acids. The germline V gene has CDR1 LNHDA and CDR2 SQIVND (reference sequence). With 0 bases removed from V and 1 base from J, the gap between germline ends came to 18 bases. This CDR3 is CASSIDPRRGPLNYGYTF. The CDR3 coding sequence is TGTGCCAGTAGTATAGATCCCAGGAGGGGACCGCTTAACTATGGCTACACCTTC.

This clone was detected a few times. This chain connects TRBV19 to TRBJ2-7; D gene uncertain. V was cut by 6 bases and J by 3 bases, with 21 bases left in between. CDR1 and CDR2 from the germline V gene are LNHDA and SQIVND (reference sequence). The CDR3 has 16 amino acids. Written as DNA, the CDR3 is TGTGCCAGTAGGCAAATATACTTGGCAGGAAGCTACGAGCAGTACTTC. As protein: CASRQIYLAGSYEQYF.

Here the CDR3 DNA reads TGTGCCAGCAGCACAAGGAAGACAGGGGGGGATGAGCAGTTCTTC. This sequence encodes CASSTRKTGGDEQFF. The gene calls are TRBV5-4 and TRBJ2-1, with 9 positions matching TRBD1. The CDR3 consists of 15 residues. Trimming at V came to 4 bases and at J to 8 bases, leaving 10 bases not matched to a gene. Germline CDR1 reads SGHNT; CDR2 reads YYREEE (reference sequence).

The rearrangement joins TRBV7-9 to TRBJ1-2, with TRBD1 identical over 7 bases. The CDR3 spans 14 residues. J was trimmed by 5 bases and V by 5 bases; bases with no gene match: 8. Germline V gives CDR1 SEHNR, CDR2 FQNEAQ (reference sequence). The chain's CDR3 is CASSLSRGFYGYTF. The CDR3 DNA is TGTGCCAGCAGCCTGAGCAGGGGGTTTTATGGCTACACCTTC.

This clone was found a few times. This chain joins TRBV6-5 and TRBJ2-3; TRBD1 matches at 8 bases. In germline, CDR1 is MNHEY, CDR2 SVGAGI. CDR3 length equals 13 residues. After removal of 5 bases from V and 5 bases from J, the junction contained 3 bases not matched to a gene. The CDR3 spells CASSHTGGDTQYF. CDR3 sequence (DNA): TGTGCCAGCAGTCATACAGGGGGAGATACGCAGTATTTT.